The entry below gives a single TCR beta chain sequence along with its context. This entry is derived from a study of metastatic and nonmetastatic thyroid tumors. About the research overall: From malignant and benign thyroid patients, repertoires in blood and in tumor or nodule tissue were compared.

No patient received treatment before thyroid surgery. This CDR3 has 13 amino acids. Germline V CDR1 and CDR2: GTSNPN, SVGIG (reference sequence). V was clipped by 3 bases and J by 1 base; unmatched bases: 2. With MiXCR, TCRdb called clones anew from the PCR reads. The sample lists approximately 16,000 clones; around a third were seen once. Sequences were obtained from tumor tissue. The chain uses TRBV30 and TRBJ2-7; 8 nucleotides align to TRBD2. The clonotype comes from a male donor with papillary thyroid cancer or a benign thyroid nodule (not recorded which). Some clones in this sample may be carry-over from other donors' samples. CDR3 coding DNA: TGTGCCTGGAGGCCTAGCGGGTCCTACGAGCAGTACTTC. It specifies CAWRPSGSYEQYF.